Presented here are 26 T cell receptor beta chains from one specimen sequenced in a study of T cells after yellow fever vaccination (dated by TCRdb to about 2019). The treatment or condition label, read with the paper, signifies: live attenuated yellow fever vaccine strain. Library creation used 5' RACE. Sequencing used an Illumina HiSeq 2500. TCRdb's own reprocessing of the public reads used fastp at Q25 and MiXCR and kept productive beta chains. Identical CDR3 proteins give one entry, which carries the most common genes and DNA. The sample data list around 500,000 distinct CDR3 sequences, and less than 25% of these were observed just once. Roughly a sixth of the sample comes from the top ten. The material sequenced was PBMCs, taken 21 days after the first yellow fever vaccination. Receptor source: a man younger than 35 who received the YFV17D yellow fever vaccine.

This clonotype occurred a few times. The rearrangement links TRBV9 to TRBJ1-2, with TRBD1 matching over 9 bases. V lost 4 bases to trimming and J lost 0 bases; unmatched junction nucleotides: 4. CDR1 and CDR2 (germline): SGDLS, YYNGEE. CDR3 length: 15 residues. The CDR3 DNA follows: TGTGCCAGCAGCCCATGGGACAGGGCTAACTATGGCTACACCTTC. It translates to CASSPWDRANYGYTF.

This chain's CDR3 is CASSRDSFTGELFF. In DNA, the CDR3 is TGTGCCAGCAGCCGGGACAGCTTCACCGGGGAGCTGTTTTTT. The genes are TRBV7-3 and TRBJ2-2, with 7 nucleotides matching TRBD1. The CDR3 runs to 14 residues. J lost 4 bases, V lost 5 bases, and 4 bases had no gene match. Germline CDR1 is SGHTA and CDR2 is FQGTGA.

The sample holds a few counts of this clonotype. This chain uses TRBV9 with TRBJ2-3; unclear D gene. Germline CDR1 and CDR2: SGDLS and YYNGEE. Trimming pared 0 bases from V and 4 bases from J, leaving 9 bases between. The CDR3 totals 14 residues. The CDR3 nucleotides are TGTGCCAGCAGCGTAGCCTCGTCCCCAGATACGCAGTATTTT. It codes for CASSVASSPDTQYF.

Only a few counts were recorded for this clonotype. J is TRBJ1-6 and V is TRBV3-1; TRBD1 agrees at 7 bases. The CDR3 has 16 amino acids. Germline loops: CDR1 LGHDT, CDR2 YNNKEL (reference sequence). Germline trimming cut 4 bases from V and 4 bases from J; bases unmatched to any gene: 7. The CDR3 bases are TGTGCCAGCAGCCGAGAAGGACAGGTTTATAATTCACCCCTCCACTTT. Protein product: CASSREGQVYNSPLHF.

The chain has TRBV15 and TRBJ2-5, with D perhaps TRBD2 (6 bases). The V gene lost 5 bases and the J gene lost 2 bases, with 21 bases spanning the gap. The CDR3 length is 17 residues. Germline CDR1 is LNHNV and CDR2 is YYDKDF (reference sequence). CDR3 sequence reads: CATSESRLGAGQETQYF. The CDR3 DNA reads TGTGCCACCAGCGAGTCTCGGCTCGGGGCGGGGCAAGAGACCCAGTACTTC.

This clonotype was picked up a small number of times. This sequence joins TRBV10-3 and TRBJ2-1; 11 bases are a match to TRBD2. Losses at the gene ends were 4 bases for V and 4 bases for J; bases not matched to a gene: 3. Germline V gives CDR1 ENHRY, CDR2 SYGVKD. The CDR3 has 15 residues. The CDR3 region has the DNA TGTGCCATCAGTGCGTCTAGCGGGGGGTACAATGAGCAGTTCTTC. Its protein product is CAISASSGGYNEQFF.

This clonotype came up a few times. This chain uses TRBV15 with TRBJ2-5; D may be TRBD1 (6 bases). This CDR3 has 16 residues. V lost 2 bases and J 5 bases, leaving 18 bases between the germline ends. Germline CDR1 reads LNHNV; CDR2 reads YYDKDF (reference sequence). CDR3 sequence reads: CATSRTRQASWETQYF. The CDR3 coding sequence is TGTGCCACCAGCAGAACGCGACAGGCATCCTGGGAGACCCAGTACTTC.

The V call is TRBV7-2, the J call TRBJ1-1; 9 nucleotides match TRBD1. The CDR3 has 16 amino acids. Germline V lookup: CDR1 SGHTA, CDR2 FQGNSA. With V trimmed by 2 bases and J by 11 bases, 15 bases remained unmatched. CDR3 sequence (DNA): TGTGCCAGCAGCTTACCCCTGGGGGGGGGACAGGGTACGGCTTTCTTT. Its translation is CASSLPLGGGQGTAFF.

The chain employs TRBV27 and TRBJ1-5, with D maybe TRBD1 (6 bases). V was shortened by 7 bases and J by 6 bases, with 19 bases between the two germline ends. Germline CDR1 is MNHEY and CDR2 is SMNVEV (reference sequence). The CDR3 length is 15 residues. CDR3 protein: CASKQRLQGGQPQHF. The CDR3 bases are TGTGCCAGCAAACAACGATTACAGGGCGGTCAGCCCCAGCATTTT.

In its sample, this clonotype was seen a few times. The chain carries TRBV7-9 and TRBJ2-1, with 9 bases lining up with TRBD1. The CDR3 runs 14 residues. Germline V gene lookup returns CDR1 SEHNR and CDR2 FQNEAQ (reference sequence). Unmatched junction bases numbered 3, after V lost 4 bases and J lost 5 bases. CDR3 in DNA: TGTGCCAGCAGCTGGGGACAGGGAAACAATGAGCAGTTCTTC. Translation gives CASSWGQGNNEQFF.

Only a few counts were recorded for this clonotype. The chain uses TRBV12-3 or TRBV12-4 and TRBJ2-7; TRBD2 might be the D (6 bases). V lost 6 bases and J 1 base, leaving 13 bases between the germline ends. This CDR3 spans 14 amino acids. The DNA of the CDR3 is TGTGCCAGCAGGACGGGACTGGGGTCCTACGAGCAGTACTTC. Amino acid sequence: CASRTGLGSYEQYF.

The chain links TRBV5-5 to TRBJ2-7, with TRBD1 matching over 9 bases. Germline trimming cut 5 bases from V and 1 base from J; bases unmatched to any gene: 7. The CDR3 runs to 15 residues. Germline CDR1 SGHKS, CDR2 YYEKEE (reference sequence). The CDR3 nucleotides read TGTGCCAGCAGTCCGCCGGGACAGGGTTCCTACGAGCAGTACTTC. This sequence encodes CASSPPGQGSYEQYF.

This clonotype was observed a few times. The chain is built from TRBV12-3 or TRBV12-4 and TRBJ1-2; 7 bases line up with TRBD1. Trimming at V came to 6 bases and at J to 4 bases, leaving 5 bases not matched to a gene. The CDR3 spans 13 residues. CDR3 in amino acids: CASRNRGIYGYTF. The CDR3 nucleotides are TGTGCCAGCAGAAACAGGGGAATCTATGGCTACACCTTC.

The chain has TRBV20-1 and TRBJ1-5; no definite D call. From germline, CDR1 is DFQATT and CDR2 SNEGSKA (reference sequence). Trimming cost V 3 bases and J 6 bases, with 6 bases left between them. The CDR3 sequence is 11 residues long. Here the CDR3 DNA reads TGCAGTGCTAGGGGGTTTCAGCCCCAGCATTTT. Translated: CSARGFQPQHF.

The genes are TRBV7-3 and TRBJ2-5; weak D call: TRBD1 (6 bases). The CDR3 loop spans 13 amino acids. CDR1 SGHTA and CDR2 FQGTGA come from the germline V gene. The V end lost 5 bases, the J end lost 7 bases, and 14 bases lay between the germline ends. Written as DNA, the CDR3 is TGTGCCAGCAGCCCCTCAGGGGAAGGGACCCAGTACTTC. This encodes CASSPSGEGTQYF.

This clonotype has more than one count but fewer than ten. The chain recombines TRBV7-9 with TRBJ1-2; D is perhaps TRBD1 (6 bases). Germline CDR1 reads SEHNR; CDR2 reads FQNEAQ (reference sequence). CDR3 length: 13 residues. V lost 5 bases and J lost 2, with 9 bases in between. CDR3 residues: CASSNGQNYGYTF. The CDR3 DNA follows: TGTGCCAGCAGCAATGGACAGAACTATGGCTACACCTTC.

The chain combines TRBV20-1 with TRBJ1-2; no definite D call. Germline V gene lookup returns CDR1 DFQATT and CDR2 SNEGSKA (reference sequence). The CDR3 runs 10 residues. The germline V and J ends were trimmed by 6 bases and 4 bases, with 6 bases remaining between them. The CDR3 nucleotides are TGCAGTGCCTTGAGCTATGGCTACACCTTC. Translated: CSALSYGYTF.

The rearrangement uses TRBV15 and TRBJ2-3; 10 bases match TRBD1. V was pared by 2 bases and J by 3 bases, with 5 bases of the junction left unmatched. Germline lookup yields CDR1 LNHNV and CDR2 YYDKDF (reference sequence). The CDR3 runs 16 residues. The CDR3 DNA reads as TGTGCCACCAGCAGAACTTGGGGACAGGGGACAGATACGCAGTATTTT. It codes for CATSRTWGQGTDTQYF.

V usage is TRBV7-6 and J usage is TRBJ1-2; D call uncertain. CDR1 SGHVS and CDR2 FNYEAQ come from the germline V gene. Trimming stripped 7 bases from V and 0 bases from J, with 9 bases between. The CDR3 consists of 13 residues. DNA of the CDR3: TGTGCCAGCATACACCTCACTAACTATGGCTACACCTTC. It specifies CASIHLTNYGYTF.

This clonotype came up a few times. The chain combines TRBV7-6 with TRBJ1-3; D unclear. With 1 base removed from V and 6 bases from J, the gap between germline ends came to 19 bases. Germline V lookup: CDR1 SGHVS, CDR2 FNYEAQ. The length of the CDR3 is 17 residues. The CDR3 nucleotides read TGTGCCAGCAGCTTAGAACCGGGCCCTCCAAGAGAAAACACCATATATTTT. It translates to CASSLEPGPPRENTIYF. The full variable domain, completed using reference TRBV7-6 and TRBJ1-3, is GAGVSQSPRYKVTKRGQDVALRCDPISGHVSLYWYRQALGQGPEFLTYFNYEAQQDKSGLPNDRFSAERPEGSISTLTIQRTEQRDSAMYRCASSLEPGPPRENTIYFGEGSWLTVV.

The V gene is TRBV11-2, the J gene TRBJ2-3; D might be TRBD1 or TRBD2, each matching 5 bases. There are 15 residues in the CDR3. Germline CDR1 and CDR2: SGHAT and FQNNGV. The V and J ends lost 4 bases and 6 bases respectively, with 17 bases between them. This CDR3 reads CASSSRFGDVDTQYF. The CDR3 region has the DNA TGTGCCAGCAGCTCACGGTTTGGGGACGTCGATACGCAGTATTTT.

The chain has TRBV20-1 and TRBJ1-5, with D hard to call. Per the germline V gene, CDR1 is DFQATT and CDR2 is SNEGSKA (reference sequence). This CDR3 contains 11 residues. Trimming pared 5 bases from V and 7 bases from J, leaving 9 bases between. The CDR3, as DNA: TGCAGTGCTGAGGGCGTGCAGCCCCAGCATTTT. As protein: CSAEGVQPQHF.

The rearrangement links TRBV2 to TRBJ2-5; D ambiguous. The V gene lost 1 base and the J gene lost 5 bases, with 5 bases spanning the gap. This CDR3 contains 12 residues. Germline CDR1 and CDR2: SNHLY and FYNNEI. CDR3 amino acids: CASSEGWETQYF. DNA of the CDR3: TGTGCCAGCAGTGAAGGTTGGGAGACCCAGTACTTC.

This clonotype came up once. The V and J genes are TRBV7-9 and TRBJ1-1; 8 bases align to TRBD1. V lost 11 bases and J lost 0; bases outside the gene matches: 5. The germline gives CDR1 SEHNR, CDR2 FQNEAQ (reference sequence). The CDR3 runs 13 residues. CDR3 sequence (DNA): TGTGCCGGAATACAGGGGGTGAACACTGAAGCTTTCTTT. This sequence encodes CAGIQGVNTEAFF.

The rearrangement uses TRBV23-1 and TRBJ2-1; 7 bases are a match to TRBD2. TRBV23-1 is treated as an ORF (open reading frame) with a function not yet certain. With V trimmed by 4 bases and J by 4 bases, 10 bases remained unmatched. The CDR3 is made up of 16 amino acids. The DNA for the CDR3 is TGCGCCAGCAGTCGCTCCAAGGGAGGGTTATACAATGAGCAGTTCTTC. Translation: CASSRSKGGLYNEQFF.

The chain couples TRBV4-1 to TRBJ1-4; possibly TRBD1 for D (5 bases). The CDR3 runs 14 residues. Germline V gene data show CDR1 as MGHRA and CDR2 as YSYEKL. The V end lost 0 bases, the J end lost 8 bases, and 10 bases lay between the germline ends. The DNA of the CDR3 is TGCGCCAGCAGCCAAGAGGGGGTTGGCGAAAAACTGTTTTTT. This translates into CASSQEGVGEKLFF.